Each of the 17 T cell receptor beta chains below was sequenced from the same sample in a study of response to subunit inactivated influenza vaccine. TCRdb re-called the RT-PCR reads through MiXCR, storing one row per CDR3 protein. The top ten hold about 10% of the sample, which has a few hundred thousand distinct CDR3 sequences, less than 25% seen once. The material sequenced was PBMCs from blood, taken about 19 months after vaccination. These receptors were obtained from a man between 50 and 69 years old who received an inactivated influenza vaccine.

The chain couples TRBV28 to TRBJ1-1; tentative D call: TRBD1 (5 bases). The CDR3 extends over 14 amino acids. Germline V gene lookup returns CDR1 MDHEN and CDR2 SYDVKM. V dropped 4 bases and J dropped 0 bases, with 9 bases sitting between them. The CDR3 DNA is TGTGCCAGCAGTTCCGGGGCGGTGAACACTGAAGCTTTCTTT. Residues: CASSSGAVNTEAFF.

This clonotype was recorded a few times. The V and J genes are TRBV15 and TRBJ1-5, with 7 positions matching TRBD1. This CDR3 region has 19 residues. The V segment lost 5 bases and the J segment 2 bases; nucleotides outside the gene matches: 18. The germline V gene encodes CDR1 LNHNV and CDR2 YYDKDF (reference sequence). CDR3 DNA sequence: TGTGCCACCAGCCCTTATAAATCCCTACAGGGGATTGGCAATCAGCCCCAGCATTTT. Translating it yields CATSPYKSLQGIGNQPQHF.

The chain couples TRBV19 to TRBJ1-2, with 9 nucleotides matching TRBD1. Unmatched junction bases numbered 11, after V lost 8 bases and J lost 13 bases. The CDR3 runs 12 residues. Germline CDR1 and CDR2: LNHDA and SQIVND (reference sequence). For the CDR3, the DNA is TGTGCCAGTGGAGGGACAGGGAGACAGATCACCTTC. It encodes CASGGTGRQITF.

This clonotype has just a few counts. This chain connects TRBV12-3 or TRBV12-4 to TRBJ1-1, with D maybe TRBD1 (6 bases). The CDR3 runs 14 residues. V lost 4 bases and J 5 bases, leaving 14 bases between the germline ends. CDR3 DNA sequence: TGTGCCAGCAGTTATCGCAGACAGGCGACTGAAGCTTTCTTT. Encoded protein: CASSYRRQATEAFF.

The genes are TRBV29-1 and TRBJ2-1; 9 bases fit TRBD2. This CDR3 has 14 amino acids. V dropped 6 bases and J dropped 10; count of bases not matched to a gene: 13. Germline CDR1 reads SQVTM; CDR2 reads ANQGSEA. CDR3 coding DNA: TGCAGCGTCCCCAGATGGCGGGAGGGCCTCGAGCAGTTCTTC. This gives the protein CSVPRWREGLEQFF.

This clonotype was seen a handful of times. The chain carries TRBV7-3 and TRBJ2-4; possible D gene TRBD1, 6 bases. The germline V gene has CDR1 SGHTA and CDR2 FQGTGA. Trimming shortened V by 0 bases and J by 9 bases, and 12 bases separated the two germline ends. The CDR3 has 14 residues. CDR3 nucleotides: TGTGCCAGCAGCTTAACTGGGGGCTCCGGCATTCAGTACTTC. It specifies CASSLTGGSGIQYF.

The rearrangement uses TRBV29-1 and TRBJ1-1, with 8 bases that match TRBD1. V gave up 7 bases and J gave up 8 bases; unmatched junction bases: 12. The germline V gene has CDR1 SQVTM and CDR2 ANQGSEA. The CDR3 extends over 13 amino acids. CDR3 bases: TGCAGCGCCGCGGGTCAGGGGGCTAAAGAAGCTTTCTTT. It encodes CSAAGQGAKEAFF.

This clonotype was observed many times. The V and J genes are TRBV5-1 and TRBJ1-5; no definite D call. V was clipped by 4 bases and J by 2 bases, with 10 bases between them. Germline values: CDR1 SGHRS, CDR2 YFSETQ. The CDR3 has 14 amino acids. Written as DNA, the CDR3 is TGCGCCAGCAGCCCGCGGGGAGGCAATCAGCCCCAGCATTTT. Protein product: CASSPRGGNQPQHF.

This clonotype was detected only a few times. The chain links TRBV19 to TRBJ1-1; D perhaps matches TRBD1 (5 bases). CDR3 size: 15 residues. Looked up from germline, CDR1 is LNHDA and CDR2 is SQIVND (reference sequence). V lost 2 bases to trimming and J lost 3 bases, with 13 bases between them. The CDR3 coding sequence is TGTGCCAGTAGTATACCCGGGGCCGGGGACACTGAAGCTTTCTTT. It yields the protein CASSIPGAGDTEAFF. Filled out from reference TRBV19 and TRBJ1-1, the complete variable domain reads DGGITQSPKYLFRKEGQNVTLSCEQNLNHDAMYWYRQDPGQGLRLIYYSQIVNDFQKGDIAEGYSVSREKKESFPLTVTSAQKNPTAFYLCASSIPGAGDTEAFFGQGTRLTVV.

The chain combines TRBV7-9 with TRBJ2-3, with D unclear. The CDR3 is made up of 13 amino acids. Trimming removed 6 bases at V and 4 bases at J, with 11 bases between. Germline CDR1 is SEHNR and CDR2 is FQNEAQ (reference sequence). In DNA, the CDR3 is TGTGCCAGCAGGCCCCCTCTTTCAGATACGCAGTATTTT. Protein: CASRPPLSDTQYF.

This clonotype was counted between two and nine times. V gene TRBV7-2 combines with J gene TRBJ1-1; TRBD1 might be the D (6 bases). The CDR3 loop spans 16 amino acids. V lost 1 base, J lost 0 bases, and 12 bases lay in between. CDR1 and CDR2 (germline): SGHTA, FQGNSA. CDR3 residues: CASSLVGHLMNTEAFF. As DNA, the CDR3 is TGTGCCAGCAGCTTAGTGGGACACTTAATGAACACTGAAGCTTTCTTT.

The chain's CDR3 is CASSLDGRQGPMSTGELFF. The CDR3, as DNA: TGCGCCAGCAGCTTGGATGGACGACAGGGACCAATGTCGACCGGGGAGCTGTTTTTT. This chain links TRBV5-1 with TRBJ2-2; TRBD1 matches 7 bases. Losses at the gene ends were 0 bases for V and 5 bases for J; bases not matched to a gene: 16. The CDR3 is 19 residues long. Germline V gives CDR1 SGHRS, CDR2 YFSETQ.

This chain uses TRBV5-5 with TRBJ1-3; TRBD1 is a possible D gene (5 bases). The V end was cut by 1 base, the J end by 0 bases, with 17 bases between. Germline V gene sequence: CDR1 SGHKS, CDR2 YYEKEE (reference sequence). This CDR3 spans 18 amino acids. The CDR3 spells CASSLLGGQALSGNTIYF. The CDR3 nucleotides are TGTGCCAGCAGCTTGTTAGGCGGACAAGCCCTCTCTGGAAACACCATATATTTT.

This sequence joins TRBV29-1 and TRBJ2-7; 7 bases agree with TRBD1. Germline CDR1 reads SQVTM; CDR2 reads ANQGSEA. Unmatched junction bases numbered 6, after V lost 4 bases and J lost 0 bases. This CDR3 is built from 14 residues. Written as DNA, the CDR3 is TGCAGCGTTGCTTTCGGGGACAGCTCCTACGAGCAGTACTTC. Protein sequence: CSVAFGDSSYEQYF.

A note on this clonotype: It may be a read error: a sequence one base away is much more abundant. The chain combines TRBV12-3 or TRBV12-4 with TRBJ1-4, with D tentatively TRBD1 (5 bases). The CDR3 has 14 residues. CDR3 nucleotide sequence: TGTGCCAGCAGTTTCCAGGGAGCTAATGAAGAACTGTTTTTT. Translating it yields CASSFQGANEELFF.

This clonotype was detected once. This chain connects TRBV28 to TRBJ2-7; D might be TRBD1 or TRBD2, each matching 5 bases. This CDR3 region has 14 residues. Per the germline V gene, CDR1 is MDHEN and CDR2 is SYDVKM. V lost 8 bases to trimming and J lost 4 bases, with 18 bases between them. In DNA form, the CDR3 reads TGTGCCAGCGCACCGGGACGGAGGAATTACGAGCAGTACTTC. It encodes CASAPGRRNYEQYF.

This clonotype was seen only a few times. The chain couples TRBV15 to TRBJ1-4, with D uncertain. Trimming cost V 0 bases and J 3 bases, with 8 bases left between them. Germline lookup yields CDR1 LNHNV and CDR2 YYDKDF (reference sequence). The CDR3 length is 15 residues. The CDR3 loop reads CATSRDIGANEKLFF. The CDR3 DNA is TGTGCCACCAGCAGAGATATTGGGGCTAATGAAAAACTGTTTTTT.